This T cell receptor beta chain was recovered during a study of T cell repertoires in cytomegalovirus infection. As for the study in general: Public TCR beta signatures provided an indication of both CMV infection and a matching HLA type. Study-wide points: Individuals carrying CMV plus the relevant HLA were identified by cumulative frequency of public TCR beta families.

This clonotype was picked up many times. What it binds is unknown. One entry per CDR3 protein, called by TCRdb with MiXCR from the reads. This table has roughly 500,000 distinct CDR3 sequences, roughly 12% appearing once. This CDR3 region has 13 residues. Trimming removed 5 bases from V and 2 bases from J, with 8 bases in between. The TCR originated in a human donor in good health (CMV status not recorded). Some clones in this sample may be carry-over from other donors' samples. Sequencing was done on a sample of PBMCs. The chain links TRBV12-3 or TRBV12-4 to TRBJ2-3; D gene unclear. This chain's CDR3 is CASSQMDTDTQYF. The DNA of the CDR3 is TGTGCCAGCAGTCAGATGGACACAGATACGCAGTATTTT.